This T cell receptor beta chain was sequenced during a study of T cells after posttransplantation cyclophosphamide. A marrow graft followed busulfan-fludarabine conditioning, with cyclophosphamide on days +3 and +4. Germline V lookup: CDR1 LNHNV, CDR2 YYDKDF (reference sequence). Trimming at V came to 8 bases and at J to 5 bases, leaving 14 bases not matched to a gene. The CDR3 loop spans 15 amino acids. The protocol was immunoSEQ multiplex PCR, while the TCRdb copy is restricted to in-frame clones and leaves out a portion. The sample includes some 18,000 clones, roughly 87% of them seen just once. The material was PBMCs, obtained after allogeneic stem cell transplant with posttransplant cyclophosphamide. The source of this sequence is a female patient between 40 and 55 years old who received an allogeneic stem cell transplant from a related donor, was CMV-positive, and had no GVHD. The graft donor may have given rise to some T cells. The chain couples TRBV15 to TRBJ2-7, with TRBD1 matching 8 bases. CDR3 in DNA: TGTGCCACCCCATTTAACCACAGGGGGAGAGACGAGCAGTACTTC. Translating it yields CATPFNHRGRDEQYF.